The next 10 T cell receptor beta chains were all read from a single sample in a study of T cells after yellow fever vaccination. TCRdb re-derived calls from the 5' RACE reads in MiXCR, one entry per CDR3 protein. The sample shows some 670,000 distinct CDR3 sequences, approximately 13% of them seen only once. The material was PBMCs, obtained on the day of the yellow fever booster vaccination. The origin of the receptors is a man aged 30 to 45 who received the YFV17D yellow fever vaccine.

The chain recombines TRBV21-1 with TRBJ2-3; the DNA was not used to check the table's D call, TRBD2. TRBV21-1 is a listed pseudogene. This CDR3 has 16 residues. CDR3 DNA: TGTGCCAGCAGCAAAGGCCGGCGGGAGGGAACAGATACGCAGTATTTT. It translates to CASSKGRREGTDTQYF.

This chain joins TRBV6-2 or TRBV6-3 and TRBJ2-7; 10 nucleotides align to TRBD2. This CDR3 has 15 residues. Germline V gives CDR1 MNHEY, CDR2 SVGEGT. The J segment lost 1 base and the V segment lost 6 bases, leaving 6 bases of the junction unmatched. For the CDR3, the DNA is TGTGCCAGCAGCCGGATGGGACTAGCGTCCTACGAGCAGTACTTC. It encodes CASSRMGLASYEQYF.

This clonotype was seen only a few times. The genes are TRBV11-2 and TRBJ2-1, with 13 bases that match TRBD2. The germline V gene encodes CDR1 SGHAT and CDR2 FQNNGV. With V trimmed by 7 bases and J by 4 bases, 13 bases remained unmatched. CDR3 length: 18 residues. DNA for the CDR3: TGTGCCAGCAAGCGACTCGAGACTAGCGGGAGGTATTACAATGAGCAGTTCTTC. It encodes CASKRLETSGRYYNEQFF.

CDR3 coding DNA: TGCAGTGCGGATGGGAGGGCCACCTACAATGAGCAGTTCTTC. This translates into CSADGRATYNEQFF. This chain connects TRBV20-1 to TRBJ2-1; 7 bases are shared with TRBD2. After removal of 6 bases from V and 2 bases from J, the junction contained 7 bases not matched to a gene. The CDR3 length is 14 residues. Per germline, CDR1 DFQATT and CDR2 SNEGSKA (reference sequence).

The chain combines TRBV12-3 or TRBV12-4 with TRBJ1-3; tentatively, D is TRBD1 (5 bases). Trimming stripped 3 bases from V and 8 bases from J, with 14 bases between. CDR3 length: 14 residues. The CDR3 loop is CASSFSGRDHTIYF. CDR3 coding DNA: TGTGCCAGCAGTTTCTCAGGGCGTGATCACACCATATATTTT.

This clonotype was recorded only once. CDR3 sequence: CASSSNGPEQYF. DNA of the CDR3: TGTGCCAGCAGCTCAAACGGCCCCGAGCAGTACTTC. The chain carries TRBV11-2 and TRBJ2-7; D unresolved. Trimming took 4 bases from V and 6 from J, leaving 10 bases between them. The CDR3 totals 12 residues. Per the germline V gene, CDR1 is SGHAT and CDR2 is FQNNGV.

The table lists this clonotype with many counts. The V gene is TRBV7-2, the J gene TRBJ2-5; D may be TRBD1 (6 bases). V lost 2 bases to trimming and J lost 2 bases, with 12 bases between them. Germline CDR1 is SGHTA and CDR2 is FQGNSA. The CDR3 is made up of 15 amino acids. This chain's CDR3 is CASSLLKQGQETQYF. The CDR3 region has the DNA TGTGCCAGCAGCTTACTTAAACAGGGTCAAGAGACCCAGTACTTC.

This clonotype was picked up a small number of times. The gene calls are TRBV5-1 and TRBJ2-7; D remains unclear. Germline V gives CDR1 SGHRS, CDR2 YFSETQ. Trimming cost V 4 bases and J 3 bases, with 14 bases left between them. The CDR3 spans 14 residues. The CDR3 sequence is CASSPKTTGYEQYF. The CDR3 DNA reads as TGCGCCAGCAGCCCCAAAACGACGGGCTACGAGCAGTACTTC.

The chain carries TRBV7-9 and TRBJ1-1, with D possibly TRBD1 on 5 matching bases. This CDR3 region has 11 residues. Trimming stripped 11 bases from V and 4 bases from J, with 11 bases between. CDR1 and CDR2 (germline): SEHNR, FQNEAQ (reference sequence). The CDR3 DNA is TGTGCCGCCCGGGGGATCACTGAAGCTTTCTTT. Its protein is CAARGITEAFF.

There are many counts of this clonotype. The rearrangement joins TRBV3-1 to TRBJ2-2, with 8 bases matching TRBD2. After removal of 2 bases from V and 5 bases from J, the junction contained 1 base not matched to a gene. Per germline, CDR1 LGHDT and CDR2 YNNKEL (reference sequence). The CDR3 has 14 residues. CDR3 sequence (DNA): TGTGCCAGCAGCCAAACTAGCGGAACCGGGGAGCTGTTTTTT. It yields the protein CASSQTSGTGELFF.